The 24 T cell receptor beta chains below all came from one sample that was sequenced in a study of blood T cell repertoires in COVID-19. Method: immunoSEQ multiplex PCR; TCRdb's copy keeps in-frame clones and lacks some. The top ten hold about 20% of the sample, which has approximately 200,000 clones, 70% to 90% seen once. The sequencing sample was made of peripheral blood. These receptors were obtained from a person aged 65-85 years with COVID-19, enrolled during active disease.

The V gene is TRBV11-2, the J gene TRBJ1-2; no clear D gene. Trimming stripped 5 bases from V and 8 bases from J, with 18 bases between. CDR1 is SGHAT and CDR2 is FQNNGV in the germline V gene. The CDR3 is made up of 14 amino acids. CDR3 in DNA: TGTGCCAGCAGCAACCTTGATCAACCCAGGGGCTACACCTTC. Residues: CASSNLDQPRGYTF.

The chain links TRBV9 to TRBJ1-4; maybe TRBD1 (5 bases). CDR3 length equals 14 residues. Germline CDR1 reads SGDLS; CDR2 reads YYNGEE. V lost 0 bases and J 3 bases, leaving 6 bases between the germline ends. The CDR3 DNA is TGTGCCAGCAGCGTAGGGGGCTCTAATGAAAAACTGTTTTTT. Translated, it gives CASSVGGSNEKLFF.

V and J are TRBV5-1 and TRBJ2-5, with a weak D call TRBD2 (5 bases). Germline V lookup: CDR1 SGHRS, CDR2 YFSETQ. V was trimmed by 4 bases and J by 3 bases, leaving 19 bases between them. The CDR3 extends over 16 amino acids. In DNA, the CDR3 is TGCGCCAGCAGCCCCCTGGTGGTTAACGGGGAAGAGACCCAGTACTTC. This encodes CASSPLVVNGEETQYF.

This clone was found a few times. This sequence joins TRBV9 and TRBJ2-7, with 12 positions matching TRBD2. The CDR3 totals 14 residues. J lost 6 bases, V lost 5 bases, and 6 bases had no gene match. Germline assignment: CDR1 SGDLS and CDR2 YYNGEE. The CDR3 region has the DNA TGTGCCAGCAGTCCTAGCGGGAGGGCCTTCGAGCAGTACTTC. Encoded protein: CASSPSGRAFEQYF. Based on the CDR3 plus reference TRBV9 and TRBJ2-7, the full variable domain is DSGVTQTPKHLITATGQRVTLRCSPRSGDLSVYWYQQSLDQGLQFLIQYYNGEERAKGNILERFSAQQFPDLHSELNLSSLELGDSALYFCASSPSGRAFEQYFGPGTRLTVT.

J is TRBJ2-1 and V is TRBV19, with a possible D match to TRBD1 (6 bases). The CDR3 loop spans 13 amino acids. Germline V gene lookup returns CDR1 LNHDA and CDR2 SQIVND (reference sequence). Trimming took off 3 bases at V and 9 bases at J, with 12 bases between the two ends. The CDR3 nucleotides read TGTGCCAGTAGTATTGCTCAGGGGACTGAGCAGTTCTTC. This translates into CASSIAQGTEQFF.

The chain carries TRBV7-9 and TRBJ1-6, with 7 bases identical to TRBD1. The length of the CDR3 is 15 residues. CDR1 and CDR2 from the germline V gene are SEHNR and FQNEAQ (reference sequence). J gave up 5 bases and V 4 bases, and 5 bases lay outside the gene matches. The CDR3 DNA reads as TGTGCCAGCAGCTCGATGACAGGGAATAATTCACCCCTCCACTTT. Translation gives CASSSMTGNNSPLHF.

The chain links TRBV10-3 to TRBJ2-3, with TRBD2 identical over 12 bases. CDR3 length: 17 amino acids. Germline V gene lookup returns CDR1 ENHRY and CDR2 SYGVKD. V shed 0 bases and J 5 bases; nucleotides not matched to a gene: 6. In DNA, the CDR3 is TGTGCCATCAGTGAGTCAGACAGACTAGCGGGAGAAGATACGCAGTATTTT. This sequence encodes CAISESDRLAGEDTQYF.

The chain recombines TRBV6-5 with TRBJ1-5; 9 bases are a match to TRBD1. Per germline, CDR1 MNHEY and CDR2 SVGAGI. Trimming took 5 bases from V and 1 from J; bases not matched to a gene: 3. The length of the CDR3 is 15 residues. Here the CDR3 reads CASSLTGGSNQPQHF. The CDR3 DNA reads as TGTGCCAGCAGTCTGACAGGGGGAAGCAATCAGCCCCAGCATTTT.

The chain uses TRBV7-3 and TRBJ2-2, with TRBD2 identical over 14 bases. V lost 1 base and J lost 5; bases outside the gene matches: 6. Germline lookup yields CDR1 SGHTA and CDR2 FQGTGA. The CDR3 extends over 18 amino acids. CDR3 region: CASSLSGTSGRQTGELFF. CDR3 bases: TGTGCCAGCAGCTTAAGCGGGACTAGCGGGAGACAGACCGGGGAGCTGTTTTTT.

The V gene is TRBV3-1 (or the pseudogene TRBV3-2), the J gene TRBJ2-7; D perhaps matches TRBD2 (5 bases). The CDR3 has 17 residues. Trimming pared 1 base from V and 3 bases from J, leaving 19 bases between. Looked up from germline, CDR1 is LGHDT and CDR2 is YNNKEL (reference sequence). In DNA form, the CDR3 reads TGTGCCAGCAGCCAAGGGTCTGGGCTAGCACAGAACTACGAGCAGTACTTC. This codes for CASSQGSGLAQNYEQYF.

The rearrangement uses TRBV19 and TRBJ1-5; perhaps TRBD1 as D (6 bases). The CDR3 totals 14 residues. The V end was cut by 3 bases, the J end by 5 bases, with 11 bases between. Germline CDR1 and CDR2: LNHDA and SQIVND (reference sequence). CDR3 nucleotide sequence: TGTGCCAGTAGTATTGGACAGTCTGATCAGCCCCAGCATTTT. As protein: CASSIGQSDQPQHF.

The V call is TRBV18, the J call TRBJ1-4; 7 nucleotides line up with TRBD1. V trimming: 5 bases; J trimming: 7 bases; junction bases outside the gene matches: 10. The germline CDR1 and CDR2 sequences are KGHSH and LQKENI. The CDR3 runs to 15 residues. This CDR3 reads CASSERQGSSEKLFF. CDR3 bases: TGTGCCAGCTCAGAGAGACAGGGATCGAGTGAAAAACTGTTTTTT.

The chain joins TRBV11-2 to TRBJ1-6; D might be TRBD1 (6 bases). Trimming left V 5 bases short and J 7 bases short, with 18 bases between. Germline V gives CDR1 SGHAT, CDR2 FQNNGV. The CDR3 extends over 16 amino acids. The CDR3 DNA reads TGTGCCAGCAGCATTACAGGGAATTTCAGGAATTCACCCCTCCACTTT. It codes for CASSITGNFRNSPLHF.

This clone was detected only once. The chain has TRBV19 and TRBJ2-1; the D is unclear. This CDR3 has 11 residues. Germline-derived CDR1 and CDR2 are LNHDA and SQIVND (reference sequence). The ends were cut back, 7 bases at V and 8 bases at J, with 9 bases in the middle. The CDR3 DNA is TGTGCCAGTACCGATTGGCATGAGCAGTTCTTC. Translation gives CASTDWHEQFF.

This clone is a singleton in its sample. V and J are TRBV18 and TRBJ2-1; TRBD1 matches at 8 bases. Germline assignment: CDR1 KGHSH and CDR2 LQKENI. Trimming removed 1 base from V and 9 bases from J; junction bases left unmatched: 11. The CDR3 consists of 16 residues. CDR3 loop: CASSPRSDRGSAEQFF. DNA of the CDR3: TGTGCCAGCTCACCACGGTCCGACAGGGGATCGGCTGAGCAGTTCTTC.

The CDR3 protein is CASSSLQGAGYGYTF. CDR3 nucleotide sequence: TGTGCCAGCAGTTCTTTACAGGGGGCAGGCTATGGCTACACCTTC. This chain uses TRBV27 with TRBJ1-2, with TRBD1 matching over 9 bases. The germline V gene has CDR1 MNHEY and CDR2 SMNVEV (reference sequence). CDR3 length equals 15 residues. With 4 bases clipped from V and 4 bases from J, the junction kept 7 bases outside the gene matches.

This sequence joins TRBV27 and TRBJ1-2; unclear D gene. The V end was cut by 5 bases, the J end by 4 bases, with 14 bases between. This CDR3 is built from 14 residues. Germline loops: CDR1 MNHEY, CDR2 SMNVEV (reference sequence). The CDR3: CASSPTPRGYGYTF. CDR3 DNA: TGTGCCAGCAGTCCTACACCCCGCGGCTATGGCTACACCTTC.

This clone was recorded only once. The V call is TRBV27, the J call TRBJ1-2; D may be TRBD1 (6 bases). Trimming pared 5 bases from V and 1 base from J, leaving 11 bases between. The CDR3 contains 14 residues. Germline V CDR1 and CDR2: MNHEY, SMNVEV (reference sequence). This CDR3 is CASSSGTRNYGYTF. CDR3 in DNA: TGTGCCAGCAGTAGCGGGACACGTAACTATGGCTACACCTTC.

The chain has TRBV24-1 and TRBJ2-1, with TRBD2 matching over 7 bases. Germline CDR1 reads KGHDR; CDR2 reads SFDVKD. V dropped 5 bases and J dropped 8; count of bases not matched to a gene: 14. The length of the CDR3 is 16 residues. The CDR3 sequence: CATSAFYQRDGDEQFF. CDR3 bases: TGTGCCACCAGTGCCTTCTATCAGCGGGATGGCGATGAGCAGTTCTTC.

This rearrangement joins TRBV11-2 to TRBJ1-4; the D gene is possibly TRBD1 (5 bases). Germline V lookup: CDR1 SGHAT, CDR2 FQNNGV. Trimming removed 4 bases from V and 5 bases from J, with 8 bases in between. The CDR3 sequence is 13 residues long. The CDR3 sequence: CASSSRQNEKLFF. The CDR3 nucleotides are TGTGCCAGCAGCTCCCGACAGAATGAAAAACTGTTTTTT.

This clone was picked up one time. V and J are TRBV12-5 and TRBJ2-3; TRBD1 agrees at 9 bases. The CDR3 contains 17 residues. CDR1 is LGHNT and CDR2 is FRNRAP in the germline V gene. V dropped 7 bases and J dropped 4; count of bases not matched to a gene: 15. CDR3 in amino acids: CASASQGAASRPDTQYF. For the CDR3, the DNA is TGTGCTAGTGCCTCACAGGGGGCGGCTAGCCGCCCAGATACGCAGTATTTT.

CDR3 residues: CASRWGSSGQGARQYF. The DNA of the CDR3 is TGTGCCAGCAGGTGGGGAAGCTCCGGACAGGGGGCGCGTCAGTACTTC. The rearrangement uses TRBV28 and TRBJ2-7; 11 bases map to TRBD1. The CDR3 covers 16 residues. Germline V gives CDR1 MDHEN, CDR2 SYDVKM. The V segment lost 6 bases and the J segment 10 bases; nucleotides outside the gene matches: 17.

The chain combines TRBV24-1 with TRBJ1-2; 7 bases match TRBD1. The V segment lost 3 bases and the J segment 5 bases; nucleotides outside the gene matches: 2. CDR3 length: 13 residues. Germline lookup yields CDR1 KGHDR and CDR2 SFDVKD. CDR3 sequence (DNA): TGTGCCACCAGTGATCGGGACAGTTATGGCTACACCTTC. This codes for CATSDRDSYGYTF.

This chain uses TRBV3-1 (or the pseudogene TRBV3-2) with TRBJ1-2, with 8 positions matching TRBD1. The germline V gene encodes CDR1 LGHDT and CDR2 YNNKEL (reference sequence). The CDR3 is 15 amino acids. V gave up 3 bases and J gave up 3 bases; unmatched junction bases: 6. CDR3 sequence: CASSHPGQDYYGYTF. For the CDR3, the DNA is TGTGCCAGCAGCCACCCGGGACAGGATTACTATGGCTACACCTTC.